The rows below give T cell receptor beta chains drawn from one sample of a study of blood T cells in healthy people across ages. TCRdb used MiXCR to reprocess the 5' RACE reads, holding one entry per CDR3 protein. The sample comprises some 890,000 distinct CDR3 sequences, just under 30% of which are singletons, and roughly 10% rests with the top ten. This sample was shared with a second study, whose subject was T cells of mothers and their children.

Material for sequencing was blood. The receptors were sampled from a woman aged 40 to 50 in good health. CDR3s include the opening cysteine and the closing phenylalanine or tryptophan. D genes are given only for firm matches. Some rows mark clone size as missing; the rest say once, few, many or name a class of expanded clone.

clone size: .
V gene: TRBV4-1
J gene: TRBJ1-1
D gene: .
CDR3 DNA: TGCGCCAGCAGCCAAGGGGACGGCTTGAACACTGAAGCTTTCTTT
CDR3 protein: CASSQGDGLNTEAFF

clone size: many
V gene: TRBV29-1
J gene: TRBJ2-7
D gene: TRBD1
CDR3 DNA: TGCAGCGAACCGGGACAGGTCGACGAGCAGTACTTC
CDR3 protein: CSEPGQVDEQYF

clone size: many
V gene: TRBV5-1
J gene: TRBJ2-7
D gene: .
CDR3 DNA: TGCGCCAGCAGATCGTTCCGGGGATTCTCCTACGAGCAGTACTTC
CDR3 protein: CASRSFRGFSYEQYF

clone size: many
V gene: TRBV7-2
J gene: TRBJ2-5
D gene: .
CDR3 DNA: TGTGCCAGCAGCTTATACGGACCCAGCGAAACCCAGTACTTC
CDR3 protein: CASSLYGPSETQYF

clone size: .
V gene: TRBV30
J gene: TRBJ1-2
D gene: .
CDR3 DNA: TGTGCCTGGAGTTCGGGCTTCTATGGCTACACCTTC
CDR3 protein: CAWSSGFYGYTF

clone size: many
V gene: TRBV5-1
J gene: TRBJ2-7
D gene: .
CDR3 DNA: TGCGCCAGCAGCTTGGCCAACGAGGGCTACGAGCAGTACTTC
CDR3 protein: CASSLANEGYEQYF

clone size: .
V gene: TRBV6-5
J gene: TRBJ1-4
D gene: .
CDR3 DNA: TGTGCCAGCAGTTACTCAGGGGGACGGCGTAAGGGAAAACTGTTTTTT
CDR3 protein: CASSYSGGRRKGKLFF

clone size: few
V gene: TRBV9
J gene: TRBJ1-1
D gene: .
CDR3 DNA: TGTGCCAGCAGCCAGGGAGGGGGTGACACTGAAGCTTTCTTT
CDR3 protein: CASSQGGGDTEAFF

clone size: many
V gene: TRBV7-2
J gene: TRBJ2-5
D gene: TRBD1
CDR3 DNA: TGTGCCAGCAGCCCCTGGACAGGGCCGCTCCTCGGGGAGACCCAGTACTTC
CDR3 protein: CASSPWTGPLLGETQYF

clone size: .
V gene: TRBV20-1
J gene: TRBJ1-3
D gene: .
CDR3 DNA: TGCAGTACCCCCCAGGTGGGGGGAAACACCATATATTTT
CDR3 protein: CSTPQVGGNTIYF

clone size: .
V gene: TRBV12-3/TRBV12-4
J gene: TRBJ2-1
D gene: TRBD1
CDR3 DNA: TGTGCCAGCAGCTCCGGGACAGTGTTGCGACCAATCGGGGATGAGCAGTTCTTC
CDR3 protein: CASSSGTVLRPIGDEQFF

clone size: .
V gene: TRBV12-3/TRBV12-4
J gene: TRBJ2-3
D gene: TRBD1
CDR3 DNA: TGTGCCAGCAGTTTGGGATCTCGACAGGGGGTAATGCTGTATTTT
CDR3 protein: CASSLGSRQGVMLYF

clone size: many
V gene: TRBV20-1
J gene: TRBJ2-3
D gene: TRBD1
CDR3 DNA: TGCAGTGCTACCGGGACAGGGGAGGCAGATACGCAGTATTTT
CDR3 protein: CSATGTGEADTQYF

clone size: .
V gene: TRBV18
J gene: TRBJ1-6
D gene: .
CDR3 DNA: TGTGCCAGCTCCCTTGAAGGGGGACGGAATAATTCACCCCTCCACTTT
CDR3 protein: CASSLEGGRNNSPLHF

clone size: .
V gene: TRBV7-3
J gene: TRBJ1-2
D gene: .
CDR3 DNA: TGTGCCAGCAGCTTTCAATTCGGGGATGGCTGCACCTTC
CDR3 protein: CASSFQFGDGCTF

clone size: few
V gene: TRBV20-1
J gene: TRBJ2-2
D gene: .
CDR3 DNA: TGCAGTGCTAGAGTCTACACGGTCCTGGGGGAGCTGTTTTTT
CDR3 protein: CSARVYTVLGELFF

clone size: few
V gene: TRBV5-1
J gene: TRBJ2-3
D gene: .
CDR3 DNA: TGCGCCAGCAGCGAAGGGAGGAGGAGCACAGATACGCAGTATTTT
CDR3 protein: CASSEGRRSTDTQYF

clone size: .
V gene: TRBV30
J gene: TRBJ2-5
D gene: TRBD1
CDR3 DNA: TGTGCCTGGAGTGGATGGGGGACAGGGCAAGAGACCCAGTACTTC
CDR3 protein: CAWSGWGTGQETQYF

clone size: few
V gene: TRBV10-3
J gene: TRBJ1-5
D gene: .
CDR3 DNA: TGTGCCATCAGTGAGTCTACCGTAATTTCTGATCAGCCCCAGCATTTT
CDR3 protein: CAISESTVISDQPQHF

clone size: many
V gene: TRBV5-1
J gene: TRBJ1-2
D gene: .
CDR3 DNA: TGCGCCAGCAGCTCGTACGACAGTTATGGCTACACCTTC
CDR3 protein: CASSSYDSYGYTF

clone size: many
V gene: TRBV20-1
J gene: TRBJ2-7
D gene: TRBD2
CDR3 DNA: TGCAGTGCTAGAGTGCTAGCGGAAACCTACGAGCAGTACTTC
CDR3 protein: CSARVLAETYEQYF

clone size: .
V gene: TRBV7-8
J gene: TRBJ2-2
D gene: TRBD2
CDR3 DNA: TGTGCCAGCAGCCATAGCGGGGCGGACGGGGAGCTGTTTTTT
CDR3 protein: CASSHSGADGELFF

clone size: many
V gene: TRBV7-2
J gene: TRBJ2-3
D gene: .
CDR3 DNA: TGTGCCAGCAACATCCGGTACACAGATACGCAGTATTTT
CDR3 protein: CASNIRYTDTQYF

clone size: few
V gene: TRBV29-1
J gene: TRBJ1-2
D gene: .
CDR3 DNA: TGCAGCGTTTTAGGCGGCGACTATGGCTACACCTTC
CDR3 protein: CSVLGGDYGYTF

clone size: .
V gene: TRBV7-9
J gene: TRBJ2-1
D gene: .
CDR3 DNA: TGTGCCAGCAGCTTATTTTTGAGGATGGGGGGTAACTACAATGAGCAGTTCTTC
CDR3 protein: CASSLFLRMGGNYNEQFF

clone size: .
V gene: TRBV11-2
J gene: TRBJ2-1
D gene: TRBD1
CDR3 DNA: TGTGCCAGCAGCTTAGAGTCAGGACAGGGGTTCAATGAGCAGTTCTTC
CDR3 protein: CASSLESGQGFNEQFF

clone size: .
V gene: TRBV15
J gene: TRBJ2-7
D gene: .
CDR3 DNA: TGTGCCACCAGCAGAGAGGGACTGGTCCGATCACGGGAGCAGTACTTC
CDR3 protein: CATSREGLVRSREQYF

clone size: many
V gene: TRBV5-1
J gene: TRBJ1-2
D gene: .
CDR3 DNA: TGCGCCAGCAGCTTTCCTCCGGATGGCTACACCTTC
CDR3 protein: CASSFPPDGYTF

clone size: .
V gene: TRBV6-1
J gene: TRBJ2-1
D gene: TRBD2
CDR3 DNA: TGTGCCAGCAGCCAACCCGGACTAGCGGGGTCTAAGAATGAGCAGTTCTTC
CDR3 protein: CASSQPGLAGSKNEQFF

clone size: many
V gene: TRBV28
J gene: TRBJ1-6
D gene: .
CDR3 DNA: TGTGCCAGCAGCTCCGGACAGCCACCCCTCCACTTT
CDR3 protein: CASSSGQPPLHF

clone size: once
V gene: TRBV4-1
J gene: TRBJ2-5
D gene: .
CDR3 DNA: TGCGCCAGCAGCCCCACACTAGCTTTCCAGACCCAGTACTTC
CDR3 protein: CASSPTLAFQTQYF

clone size: .
V gene: TRBV7-3
J gene: TRBJ2-3
D gene: TRBD2
CDR3 DNA: TGTGCCAGCAGCTCGATCTCTAGCGGCAGCACAGATACGCAGTATTTT
CDR3 protein: CASSSISSGSTDTQYF

clone size: few
V gene: TRBV30
J gene: TRBJ2-1
D gene: .
CDR3 DNA: TGTGCCTGGAGCTCGGGCTTTAACAATGAGCAGTTCTTC
CDR3 protein: CAWSSGFNNEQFF

clone size: .
V gene: TRBV2
J gene: TRBJ2-3
D gene: .
CDR3 DNA: TGTGCCAGCAGTGAGAAGGGCTTCACAGATACGCAGTATTTT
CDR3 protein: CASSEKGFTDTQYF

clone size: few
V gene: TRBV5-1
J gene: TRBJ2-7
D gene: TRBD2
CDR3 DNA: TGCGCCAGCAGCTTCCGGACTAGCGGGGCCTACGAGCAGTACTTC
CDR3 protein: CASSFRTSGAYEQYF

clone size: .
V gene: TRBV6-5
J gene: TRBJ2-3
D gene: TRBD1
CDR3 DNA: TGTGCCAGCAGTTACTCAGGGACAGCTAGCACAGATACGCAGTATTTT
CDR3 protein: CASSYSGTASTDTQYF

clone size: .
V gene: TRBV28
J gene: TRBJ2-1
D gene: TRBD1
CDR3 DNA: TGTGCCAGCAGTTTGGCCAGGGGGCGTCACAATGAGCAGTTCTTC
CDR3 protein: CASSLARGRHNEQFF

clone size: few
V gene: TRBV20-1
J gene: TRBJ2-3
D gene: .
CDR3 DNA: TGCAGTGCTAGCTCCACCGGGTGGAAAACAGATACGCAGTATTTT
CDR3 protein: CSASSTGWKTDTQYF

clone size: few
V gene: TRBV4-2
J gene: TRBJ2-3
D gene: .
CDR3 DNA: TGTGCCAGCAGCCAAGATGGTAGCGTGGATACGCAGTATTTT
CDR3 protein: CASSQDGSVDTQYF

clone size: few
V gene: TRBV20-1
J gene: TRBJ2-5
D gene: TRBD2
CDR3 DNA: TGCAGTGCTCCCCCCCGCGCGGGGGGCGCACGGAAAGAGACCCAGTACTTC
CDR3 protein: CSAPPRAGGARKETQYF

clone size: .
V gene: TRBV12-5
J gene: TRBJ2-2
D gene: .
CDR3 DNA: TGTGCTAGTGGTTTGGTACTAGACGGGAACACCGGGGAGCTGTTTTTT
CDR3 protein: CASGLVLDGNTGELFF

clone size: .
V gene: TRBV11-3
J gene: TRBJ2-4
D gene: TRBD2
CDR3 DNA: TGTGCCAGCAGCGAGGGAGGGCCAAGAAACATTCAGTACTTC
CDR3 protein: CASSEGGPRNIQYF

clone size: .
V gene: TRBV4-1
J gene: TRBJ2-7
D gene: .
CDR3 DNA: TGCGCCAGCAGCCAAGGGTGGACGGAGCAATACGAGCAGTACTTC
CDR3 protein: CASSQGWTEQYEQYF

clone size: .
V gene: TRBV20-1
J gene: TRBJ1-2
D gene: .
CDR3 DNA: TGCAGTGCCACCCCCGGCGGGCGATACTACACCTTC
CDR3 protein: CSATPGGRYYTF

clone size: .
V gene: TRBV5-1
J gene: TRBJ2-1
D gene: .
CDR3 DNA: TGCGCCAGCAGCCTCAATCCCGGCGCCAATGAGCAGTTCTTC
CDR3 protein: CASSLNPGANEQFF